The 4 T cell receptor beta chains listed next were all sequenced from one sample in a study of shared clonotypes between healthy human individuals. Here immunoSEQ multiplex PCR was the method, and the copy in TCRdb shows in-frame clones only, minus some. The sample yields around 600,000 clones, 98% seen once. Selected positively for CCR7 and CD45RO-negative, naive CD8 cells excluded terminally differentiated effector memory CD45RA+ cells. Sequencing was performed on naive CD8+ T cells sorted from blood. Receptor source: a man aged 25-40 years in good health.

The J gene is TRBJ2-3, the V gene TRBV7-3; D gene uncertain. There are 12 residues in the CDR3. Trimming took off 4 bases at V and 1 base at J, with 3 bases between the two ends. Germline V gene data show CDR1 as SGHTA and CDR2 as FQGTGA. Here the CDR3 DNA reads TGTGCCAGCAGCTCTGGCACAGATACGCAGTATTTT. Encoded protein: CASSSGTDTQYF.

The chain employs TRBV5-1 and TRBJ1-1; unclear D gene. The length of the CDR3 is 13 residues. Per the germline V gene, CDR1 is SGHRS and CDR2 is YFSETQ. V lost 3 bases, J lost 5 bases, and 11 bases lay in between. CDR3 sequence (DNA): TGCGCCAGCAGCTCCCAGGTCGGGACTGAAGCTTTCTTT. It encodes CASSSQVGTEAFF.

With respect to this clone: Within the sample, other DNA sequences also encode this same CDR3. The chain combines TRBV27 with TRBJ1-1; D gene unclear. The CDR3 covers 13 residues. The germline gives CDR1 MNHEY, CDR2 SMNVEV (reference sequence). V lost 1 base and J 1 base, leaving 4 bases between the germline ends. Here the CDR3 DNA reads TGTGCCAGCAGTTTATTGGGGAACACTGAAGCTTTCTTT. Protein sequence: CASSLLGNTEAFF.

The chain carries TRBV5-3 and TRBJ2-7; no clear D gene. TRBV5-3 carries the ORF label, with uncertain function. The CDR3 loop spans 11 amino acids. With 10 bases removed from V and 1 base from J, the gap between germline ends came to 9 bases. CDR3: CASRLSYEQYF. CDR3 in DNA: TGTGCCTCCAGGCTATCCTACGAGCAGTACTTC.